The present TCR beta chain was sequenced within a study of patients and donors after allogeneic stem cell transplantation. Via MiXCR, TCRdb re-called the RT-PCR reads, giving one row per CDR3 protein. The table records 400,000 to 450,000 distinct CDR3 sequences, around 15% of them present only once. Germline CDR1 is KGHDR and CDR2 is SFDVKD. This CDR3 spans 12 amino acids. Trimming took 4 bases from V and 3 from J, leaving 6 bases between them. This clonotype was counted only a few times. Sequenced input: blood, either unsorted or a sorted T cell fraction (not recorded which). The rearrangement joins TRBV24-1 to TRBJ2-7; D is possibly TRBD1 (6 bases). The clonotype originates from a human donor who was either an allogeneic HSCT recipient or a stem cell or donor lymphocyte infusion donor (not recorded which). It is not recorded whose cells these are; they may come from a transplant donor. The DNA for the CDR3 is TGTGCCACCAGTGAGGACAGCTACGAGCAGTACTTC. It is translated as CATSEDSYEQYF.